The 26 T cell receptor beta chains given below trace back to one sample, sequenced in a study of CD8 T cells in ankylosing spondylitis. TCRdb reanalysed the 5' RACE reads using MiXCR and keeps one entry per CDR3 protein. This sample has under 400,000 distinct CDR3 sequences, with roughly 10% found just once. The sample consisted of blood, either unsorted or a sorted T cell fraction (not recorded which). The receptors were sampled from a female donor with ankylosing spondylitis or in good health (not recorded which).

In this sample, this clonotype turned up many times. V usage is TRBV20-1 and J usage is TRBJ2-7; TRBD2 aligns across 13 bases. Unmatched junction bases numbered 6, after V lost 2 bases and J lost 2 bases. CDR1 and CDR2 (germline): DFQATT, SNEGSKA (reference sequence). CDR3 length: 16 residues. CDR3 residues: CSARKSLAGGTYEQYF. The CDR3 nucleotides read TGCAGTGCTAGAAAATCACTAGCGGGGGGGACCTACGAGCAGTACTTC.

This clonotype was picked up one time. An end of the junction does not agree with germline; a read error may underlie this. The chain combines TRBV28 with TRBJ2-7; perhaps TRBD2 as D (5 bases). The CDR3 is 13 amino acids. Germline V lookup: CDR1 MDHEN, CDR2 SYDVKM. In DNA form, the CDR3 reads TGTGCCAGCAGCTCCGGGGTGTCCTGCGAGCAGTACTTC. It translates to CASSSGVSCEQYF. Full variable domain (missing parts from reference TRBV28 and TRBJ2-7): DVKVTQSSRYLVKRTGEKVFLECVQDMDHENMFWYRQDPGLGLRLIYFSYDVKMKEKGDIPEGYSVSREKKERFSLILESASTNQTSMYLCASSSGVSCEQYFGPGTRLTVT.

To note about this clonotype: Just one base apart from a much larger clone, this may be a read error. CDR3 bases: TGCGCCAGCAACTTGGGGGACGGTAGCAATCAGCCCCAGCATTTT. Amino acid sequence: CASNLGDGSNQPQHF. The rearrangement links TRBV5-1 to TRBJ1-5, with D tentatively TRBD1 (5 bases). CDR3 size: 15 residues. Germline-derived CDR1 and CDR2 are SGHRS and YFSETQ.

This clonotype was detected ten times or more. The genes are TRBV28 and TRBJ2-7, with TRBD2 as a possible D gene (6 bases). CDR1 and CDR2 from the germline V gene are MDHEN and SYDVKM. Trimming removed 7 bases at V and 6 bases at J, with 19 bases between. The CDR3 loop spans 14 amino acids. In DNA, the CDR3 is TGTGCCAGCACCCCTCGGAGGGAATCGGGCGAGCAGTACTTC. It codes for CASTPRRESGEQYF.

This clonotype was picked up many times. V gene TRBV20-1 combines with J gene TRBJ2-7, with no clear D. V lost 3 bases, J lost 2 bases, and 8 bases lay in between. This CDR3 has 12 amino acids. The germline V gene encodes CDR1 DFQATT and CDR2 SNEGSKA (reference sequence). CDR3 DNA sequence: TGCAGTGCTAGGCGCAGGACCTACGAGCAGTACTTC. Encoded protein: CSARRRTYEQYF.

On this clonotype itself: A much larger clone is a single base away; this may be a read error. The chain carries TRBV20-1 and TRBJ2-3, with D possibly TRBD2 on 5 matching bases. Trimming took 5 bases from V and 6 from J, leaving 18 bases between them. The V gene's germline CDR1 is DFQATT and CDR2 SNEGSKA (reference sequence). The CDR3 length is 14 residues. CDR3 in DNA: TGCAGTGCTCCTTATGCGTGGAGGTACGATACGCAGTATTTT. Translated, it gives CSAPYAWRYDTQYF.

This clonotype showed up just a few times. V is TRBV28 and J is TRBJ2-1; D ambiguous. Germline V lookup: CDR1 MDHEN, CDR2 SYDVKM. The germline V and J ends were trimmed by 5 bases and 8 bases, with 10 bases remaining between them. The CDR3 consists of 12 residues. CDR3 region: CASSPRRHEQFF. The CDR3 bases are TGTGCCAGCAGTCCACGTAGGCATGAGCAGTTCTTC.

This clonotype was detected many times. The V and J genes are TRBV10-3 and TRBJ2-7; D possibly corresponds to TRBD2 (6 bases). V was clipped by 4 bases and J by 4 bases, with 14 bases between them. Germline V gene data show CDR1 as ENHRY and CDR2 as SYGVKD. This CDR3 contains 14 residues. CDR3 sequence: CAISGDSETYEQYF. The CDR3 DNA reads TGTGCCATCAGTGGGGACTCCGAGACTTACGAGCAGTACTTC.

As for this clonotype: A clone one base away is much larger, so this may be a read error. The gene calls are TRBV9 and TRBJ2-1; TRBD2 matches 11 bases. CDR3 size: 16 residues. After removal of 3 bases from V and 7 bases from J, the junction contained 9 bases not matched to a gene. The germline V gene encodes CDR1 SGDLS and CDR2 YYNGEE. The chain's CDR3 is CASSGVVTSGENEQFF. The CDR3 region has the DNA TGTGCCAGCAGCGGAGTGGTGACTAGCGGGGAGAATGAGCAGTTCTTC.

This clonotype showed up many times. V and J are TRBV6-5 and TRBJ1-2; 7 nucleotides agree with TRBD1. The CDR3 extends over 14 amino acids. CDR1 is MNHEY, CDR2 SVGAGI, per germline. Trimming removed 2 bases from V and 6 bases from J; junction bases left unmatched: 6. DNA of the CDR3: TGTGCCAGCAGTTACCCACCCACAGGGGATGGCTACACCTTC. This gives the protein CASSYPPTGDGYTF.

V is TRBV15 and J is TRBJ1-2, with D possibly matching TRBD1 (5 bases). The germline gives CDR1 LNHNV, CDR2 YYDKDF (reference sequence). This CDR3 comprises 17 residues. Trimming took off 0 bases at V and 8 bases at J, with 22 bases between the two ends. CDR3 region: CATSRDRGTGTFMGYTF. CDR3 coding DNA: TGTGCCACCAGCAGAGATCGGGGGACCGGGACCTTTATGGGCTACACCTTC.

The chain recombines TRBV30 with TRBJ1-1, with D possibly being TRBD1 (5 bases). Germline V gene data show CDR1 as GTSNPN and CDR2 as SVGIG (reference sequence). The CDR3 sequence is 16 residues long. V was shortened by 6 bases and J by 1 base, with 21 bases between the two germline ends. Here the CDR3 reads CACLRGGLGTNTEAFF. CDR3 nucleotide sequence: TGTGCCTGTCTTCGGGGGGGTTTGGGCACGAACACTGAAGCTTTCTTT.

This clonotype was recorded many times. The V call is TRBV5-1, the J call TRBJ1-2; possibly TRBD1 for D (5 bases). Germline CDR1 and CDR2: SGHRS and YFSETQ. There are 15 residues in the CDR3. V was shortened by 4 bases and J by 3 bases, with 16 bases between the two germline ends. CDR3 nucleotides: TGCGCCAGCAGCCTAGGGACTCCAGGCTACTATGGCTACACCTTC. Translating gives CASSLGTPGYYGYTF.

There are many counts of this clonotype. This sequence joins TRBV20-1 and TRBJ1-1; TRBD1 matches at 8 bases. Unmatched junction bases numbered 9, after V lost 3 bases and J lost 6 bases. There are 14 residues in the CDR3. CDR1 and CDR2 (germline): DFQATT, SNEGSKA (reference sequence). The chain's CDR3 is CSASRGPVWSEAFF. CDR3 nucleotides: TGCAGTGCTAGCAGGGGGCCGGTCTGGTCTGAAGCTTTCTTT.

This clonotype was seen a few times. The junction shows a germline mismatch at one end, possibly a read error. The genes are TRBV20-1 and TRBJ2-1; perhaps TRBD1 as D (6 bases). The germline gives CDR1 DFQATT, CDR2 SNEGSKA (reference sequence). The CDR3 has 17 amino acids. The CDR3 sequence: CCARDLGAQFGYNEQFF. CDR3 DNA sequence: TGCTGTGCTAGAGATTTGGGGGCCCAGTTTGGATACAATGAGCAGTTCTTC.

This clonotype was seen many times. J is TRBJ1-4 and V is TRBV5-4; maybe TRBD1 (5 bases). Germline V gives CDR1 SGHNT, CDR2 YYREEE (reference sequence). The CDR3 totals 13 residues. Trimming cost V 0 bases and J 7 bases, with 7 bases left between them. The CDR3 coding sequence is TGTGCCAGCAGCTTGGGCAGGGCTGAAAAACTGTTTTTT. Its protein is CASSLGRAEKLFF.

The chain recombines TRBV14 with TRBJ2-3, with D unresolved. Germline V CDR1 and CDR2: SGHDN, FVKESK. The CDR3 consists of 15 residues. The V end lost 0 bases, the J end lost 6 bases, and 13 bases lay between the germline ends. CDR3 amino acids: CASSQDWNVGDTQYF. CDR3 nucleotide sequence: TGTGCCAGCAGCCAAGATTGGAACGTCGGGGATACGCAGTATTTT.

The V gene is TRBV18, the J gene TRBJ1-5, with 7 bases that match TRBD1. The germline V gene encodes CDR1 KGHSH and CDR2 LQKENI. V lost 4 bases, J lost 3 bases, and 3 bases stayed unmatched. The CDR3 sequence is 14 residues long. The CDR3 nucleotides are TGTGCCAGCTCACTCGACAGGGTCAATCAGCCCCAGCATTTT. Translating it yields CASSLDRVNQPQHF.

This clonotype came up many times. The chain links TRBV20-1 to TRBJ2-1; possibly TRBD2 for D (6 bases). The CDR3 is 15 amino acids. Trimming shortened V by 3 bases and J by 7 bases, and 19 bases separated the two germline ends. Germline CDR1 is DFQATT and CDR2 is SNEGSKA (reference sequence). The CDR3 sequence is CSARNRDSQPNEQFF. The CDR3 region has the DNA TGCAGTGCTAGGAACCGGGACTCCCAGCCGAATGAGCAGTTCTTC.

This chain joins TRBV30 and TRBJ1-2, with D perhaps TRBD1 (6 bases). The V end lost 3 bases, the J end lost 7 bases, and 18 bases lay between the germline ends. The CDR3 has 14 residues. Germline V gene sequence: CDR1 GTSNPN, CDR2 SVGIG (reference sequence). CDR3 sequence: CAWRPGGGLFGYTF. In DNA, the CDR3 is TGTGCCTGGAGGCCCGGGGGCGGACTCTTTGGCTACACCTTC.

Only a few counts were recorded for this clonotype. The CDR3 sequence: CSAIGTSGGEQETQYF. CDR3 in DNA: TGCAGTGCCATCGGGACTAGCGGGGGGGAACAAGAGACCCAGTACTTC. The rearrangement uses TRBV20-1 and TRBJ2-5; 16 bases agree with TRBD2. J was trimmed by 2 bases and V by 6 bases; bases with no gene match: 6. CDR3 length: 16 residues. Germline V gene sequence: CDR1 DFQATT, CDR2 SNEGSKA (reference sequence).

This rearrangement joins TRBV3-1 to TRBJ1-1; no reliable D call. Germline CDR1 reads LGHDT; CDR2 reads YNNKEL (reference sequence). Deletions cut 1 base from V and 10 bases from J, with 10 bases between. CDR3 length equals 12 residues. For the CDR3, the DNA is TGTGCCAGCAGCCAAGCCCGATTTGGAGCTTTCTTT. Translated: CASSQARFGAFF.

The chain combines TRBV12-3 or TRBV12-4 with TRBJ2-1, with D unclear. The CDR3 contains 13 residues. The V gene lost 7 bases and the J gene lost 10 bases, with 17 bases spanning the gap. For the CDR3, the DNA is TGTGCCAGCATGCACCCCTCCGCCCACGAGCAGTTCTTC. Translating gives CASMHPSAHEQFF.

V is TRBV11-2 and J is TRBJ2-7; weak D call: TRBD2 (5 bases). Germline CDR1 SGHAT, CDR2 FQNNGV. Trimming removed 5 bases at V and 1 base at J, with 15 bases between. CDR3 length: 15 residues. The CDR3 nucleotides read TGTGCCAGCAGCAGAGGGATCTATAGGTCCTACGAGCAGTACTTC. Its translation is CASSRGIYRSYEQYF. The whole variable domain, remainder taken from reference TRBV11-2 and TRBJ2-7, is EAGVAQSPRYKIIEKRQSVAFWCNPISGHATLYWYQQILGQGPKLLIQFQNNGVVDDSQLPKDRFSAERLKGVDSTLKIQPAKLEDSAVYLCASSRGIYRSYEQYFGPGTRLTVT.

The V call is TRBV29-1, the J call TRBJ2-7; 11 bases map to TRBD1. Germline CDR1 reads SQVTM; CDR2 reads ANQGSEA. Trimming removed 1 base from V and 3 bases from J; junction bases left unmatched: 2. This CDR3 is 14 amino acids long. Written as DNA, the CDR3 is TGCAGCGTTGAAGCCGGGACAGGGGGCTACGAGCAGTACTTC. The encoded protein is CSVEAGTGGYEQYF.

Note on this clonotype: At one end, the junction sequence differs from germline, possibly due to a read error. The chain combines TRBV27 with TRBJ2-1; tentative D call: TRBD2 (5 bases). Germline loops: CDR1 MNHEY, CDR2 SMNVEV (reference sequence). The CDR3 has 13 residues. In DNA form, the CDR3 reads TGTGCCAGCTCAAGGGCCGGGGTCAATGAGCATTTCTTC. It is translated as CASSRAGVNEHFF.